Below are 10 T cell receptor beta chains sequenced from a single sample in a study of identical twins (dated by TCRdb to the mid-2010s). Library preparation used 5' RACE. Sequencing relied on an Illumina HiSeq 2000. TCRdb applied fastp at Q25 and MiXCR to the public reads, then kept only in-frame beta chains. Records with the same CDR3 protein are collapsed into one entry carrying the most frequent genes and DNA. Here the sample has around 1.7 million distinct CDR3 sequences; about 32% occur a single time. The ten largest clones capture approximately 0.29% of the sample. The sample taken for sequencing was cord blood. The source of these receptors is a newborn girl in good health.

The genes are TRBV29-1 and TRBJ2-3, with 7 positions matching TRBD1. Germline lookup yields CDR1 SQVTM and CDR2 ANQGSEA. This CDR3 spans 15 amino acids. With 4 bases clipped from V and 0 bases from J, the junction kept 7 bases outside the gene matches. The CDR3 reads CSVGFDRVSTDTQYF. Written as DNA, the CDR3 is TGCAGCGTTGGATTCGACAGGGTCAGCACAGATACGCAGTATTTT.

In this sample, this clonotype turned up a few times. The chain employs TRBV14 and TRBJ1-6; maybe TRBD1 (6 bases). Germline V CDR1 and CDR2: SGHDN, FVKESK. V was pared by 6 bases and J by 8 bases, with 17 bases between. The CDR3 extends over 15 amino acids. DNA of the CDR3: TGTGCCAGCAGGCAAACCGGTGGGGGGCATTCACCCCTCCACTTT. Its protein is CASRQTGGGHSPLHF.

The V call is TRBV2, the J call TRBJ1-5, with TRBD1 matching over 9 bases. Germline lookup yields CDR1 SNHLY and CDR2 FYNNEI. V shed 6 bases and J 0 bases; nucleotides not matched to a gene: 12. CDR3 size: 18 residues. The CDR3 DNA reads TGTGCCAGCAGCTCCGGGACAGGGTTAAAATATAGCAATCAGCCCCAGCATTTT. This gives the protein CASSSGTGLKYSNQPQHF.

The chain carries TRBV4-1 and TRBJ2-5; TRBD2 might be the D (6 bases). Germline lookup yields CDR1 MGHRA and CDR2 YSYEKL. Trimming shortened V by 0 bases and J by 4 bases, and 9 bases separated the two germline ends. This CDR3 has 14 amino acids. The CDR3 nucleotides are TGCGCCAGCAGCCAAGAGCCCGGGGGAGAGACCCAGTACTTC. Translated, it gives CASSQEPGGETQYF.

This clonotype was detected a few times. This chain connects TRBV2 to TRBJ2-1; no reliable D call. Germline-derived CDR1 and CDR2 are SNHLY and FYNNEI. This CDR3 spans 14 amino acids. V was cut by 7 bases and J by 1 base, with 11 bases left in between. CDR3 sequence: CASIGRPSYNEQFF. The CDR3, as DNA: TGTGCCAGCATTGGACGCCCATCCTACAATGAGCAGTTCTTC.

This clonotype has more than one count but fewer than ten. The chain joins TRBV3-1 to TRBJ2-1; 12 nucleotides line up with TRBD2. Looked up from germline, CDR1 is LGHDT and CDR2 is YNNKEL (reference sequence). The CDR3 loop spans 15 amino acids. V shed 3 bases and J 7 bases; nucleotides not matched to a gene: 4. DNA for the CDR3: TGTGCCAGCAGCCATAGGCTAGCGGGAGGGAATGAGCAGTTCTTC. It yields the protein CASSHRLAGGNEQFF.

In this sample, this clonotype turned up a few times. This rearrangement joins TRBV29-1 to TRBJ2-3, with D hard to call. This CDR3 region has 13 residues. Trimming shortened V by 1 base and J by 0 bases, and 5 bases separated the two germline ends. Germline values: CDR1 SQVTM, CDR2 ANQGSEA. The CDR3 sequence: CSVEGQSTDTQYF. CDR3 DNA sequence: TGCAGCGTTGAAGGGCAGAGCACAGATACGCAGTATTTT.

This sequence joins TRBV12-3 or TRBV12-4 and TRBJ2-7; D is unresolved. Trimming shortened V by 4 bases and J by 4 bases, and 17 bases separated the two germline ends. The CDR3 contains 15 residues. Here the CDR3 reads CASSSARVRGYEQYF. The CDR3 nucleotides read TGTGCCAGCAGTTCCGCCCGGGTCCGTGGATACGAGCAGTACTTC.

This clonotype was counted between two and nine times. The V and J genes are TRBV25-1 and TRBJ2-7; no reliable D call. V lost 5 bases to trimming and J lost 0 bases, with 8 bases between them. Germline lookup yields CDR1 MGHDK and CDR2 SYGVNS. This CDR3 has 13 amino acids. As DNA, the CDR3 is TGTGCCAGCAGTTTTCGGAACTCCTACGAGCAGTACTTC. Protein sequence: CASSFRNSYEQYF.

This clonotype has a handful of counts. V usage is TRBV5-1 and J usage is TRBJ2-3; 7 bases align to TRBD2. Germline V gene data show CDR1 as SGHRS and CDR2 as YFSETQ. Trimming at V came to 3 bases and at J to 1 base, leaving 5 bases not matched to a gene. This CDR3 contains 15 residues. The CDR3 loop is CASSSLATRTDTQYF. The CDR3 DNA is TGCGCCAGCAGCTCACTAGCGACACGCACAGATACGCAGTATTTT.